This TCR beta chain was recovered during a study of blood T cell repertoires in COVID-19. Per the germline V gene, CDR1 is SGHRS and CDR2 is YFSETQ. J was trimmed by 4 bases and V by 0 bases; bases with no gene match: 14. The CDR3 sequence is 18 residues long. The Seattle patients joined while their infection was active and were tracked longitudinally afterward. Clones were read by immunoSEQ multiplex PCR, and TCRdb kept only the in-frame ones, dropping some. The sample lists 270,000 or so clones; 89% were seen once. The TCR was taken from a woman in her twenties or thirties with COVID-19, enrolled during active disease. This chain connects TRBV5-1 to TRBJ2-3; 7 bases match TRBD2. Sample: peripheral blood. CDR3 residues: CASSLVALRSGAADTQYF. CDR3 nucleotide sequence: TGCGCCAGCAGCTTGGTGGCCCTAAGGAGCGGGGCGGCAGATACGCAGTATTTT. Variable domain in full (rest from reference TRBV5-1 and TRBJ2-3): KAGVTQTPRYLIKTRGQQVTLSCSPISGHRSVSWYQQTPGQGLQFLFEYFSETQRNKGNFPGRFSGRQFSNSRSEMNVSTLELGDSALYLCASSLVALRSGAADTQYFGPGTRLTVL.